This T cell receptor beta chain stems from a study of PD-L1 blockade in urothelial cancer. Background on the study: Atezolizumab (1,200 mg intravenously every 3 weeks) began around 2014 for patients. Most patients, about nine tenths of the roughly 30, were males with bladder-origin cancer.

The V end was cut by 4 bases, the J end by 6 bases, with 16 bases between. The CDR3 sequence is 15 residues long. Germline V gene lookup returns CDR1 MNHEY and CDR2 SVGAGI. Method: immunoSEQ multiplex PCR; TCRdb's copy keeps in-frame clones and lacks some. Seen here are more than 15,000 clones, 87% observed once, and the top ten hold around 5.5%. The material sequenced was PBMCs, taken around atezolizumab (anti-PD-L1) treatment. The clonotype originates from a man between 45 and 60 years old with urothelial cancer. V is TRBV6-5 and J is TRBJ1-5; maybe TRBD1 (5 bases). CDR3 DNA sequence: TGTGCCAGCAGTTCCCGCGGAGGGGCGGCTCAGCCCCAGCATTTT. Protein: CASSSRGGAAQPQHF.